The next 5 T cell receptor beta chains were all read from a single sample in a study of blood T cell repertoires in COVID-19. The protocol was immunoSEQ multiplex PCR, while the TCRdb copy is restricted to in-frame clones and leaves out a portion. Found here are some 340,000 clones, approximately 82% of them singletons; the top ten hold under 3%. Sequencing was done on a sample of peripheral blood. The receptors were gathered from a man aged 25 to 40 with active or convalescent COVID-19.

J is TRBJ1-1 and V is TRBV15; D unclear. The V gene lost 0 bases and the J gene lost 1 base, with 3 bases spanning the gap. This CDR3 comprises 13 residues. Germline V gene data show CDR1 as LNHNV and CDR2 as YYDKDF (reference sequence). This CDR3 is CATSRDRNTEAFF. The DNA for the CDR3 is TGTGCCACCAGCAGAGACAGGAACACTGAAGCTTTCTTT.

The rearrangement joins TRBV5-6 to TRBJ2-7, with 7 bases matching TRBD1. Trimming at V came to 0 bases and at J to 0 bases, leaving 3 bases not matched to a gene. The CDR3 has 15 residues. Germline V lookup: CDR1 SGHDT, CDR2 YYEEEE. CDR3 loop: CASSLDRGLSYEQYF. The CDR3 nucleotides read TGTGCCAGCAGCTTGGACAGGGGCCTCTCCTACGAGCAGTACTTC. The full variable domain, with the rest looked up from reference TRBV5-6 and TRBJ2-7, is DAGVTQSPTHLIKTRGQQVTLRCSPKSGHDTVSWYQQALGQGPQFIFQYYEEEERQRGNFPDRFSGHQFPNYSSELNVNALLLGDSALYLCASSLDRGLSYEQYFGPGTRLTVT.

The rearrangement uses TRBV18 and TRBJ1-2, with 9 bases that match TRBD1. J lost 4 bases, V lost 3 bases, and 12 bases had no gene match. The CDR3 spans 17 residues. CDR1 and CDR2 from the germline V gene are KGHSH and LQKENI. The CDR3 region is CASSPWDRDENPYGYTF. CDR3 nucleotides: TGTGCCAGCTCACCTTGGGACAGGGACGAGAACCCCTATGGCTACACCTTC.

This chain joins TRBV9 and TRBJ1-2; the match to TRBD1 covers 8 bases. CDR3 length: 14 amino acids. Germline V lookup: CDR1 SGDLS, CDR2 YYNGEE. The V segment lost 4 bases and the J segment 7 bases; nucleotides outside the gene matches: 9. The CDR3, as DNA: TGTGCCAGCAGCCTAACAGGGGGTTGGGCTGGCTACACCTTC. This gives the protein CASSLTGGWAGYTF.

This rearrangement joins TRBV6-2 or TRBV6-3 to TRBJ2-3; D perhaps matches TRBD1 (5 bases). From germline, CDR1 is MNHEY and CDR2 SVGEGT. This CDR3 contains 16 residues. Trimming cost V 3 bases and J 6 bases, with 19 bases left between them. The CDR3 spells CASSYSSVGHRDTQYF. The CDR3 coding sequence is TGTGCCAGCAGTTATTCGTCCGTAGGGCACAGGGATACGCAGTATTTT.